This T cell receptor (beta chain) was captured by sequencing in a study of beta chain features in type 1 diabetes. Note on this clone: In the same sample, other DNA sequences code for this CDR3.

Germline V gives CDR1 SNHLY, CDR2 FYNNEI. V was clipped by 5 bases and J by 2 bases, with 2 bases between them. The CDR3 is 11 residues long. Expressed TCRB transcripts were sequenced because the entire RNA isolate underwent reverse transcription. Repertoires were generated with immunoSEQ multiplex PCR, while TCRdb's copy carries only in-frame clones and drops some. This table has about 350,000 clones, 15% to 20% appearing once. The V and J genes are TRBV2 and TRBJ2-3; D not certain. The clonotype originates from a woman between 18 and 29 years old in good health. Sequencing used naive CD4+ T cells from blood. The CDR3 protein is CASSYTDTQYF. The CDR3 DNA reads as TGTGCCAGCAGTTACACAGATACGCAGTATTTT.